This T cell receptor beta chain stems from a study of glioma-infiltrating T cells. Study information: Before surgery, glioma patients received dexamethasone for at most six days. Study observations and caveats: Above-expected tissue-blood divergence occurred in all gliomas, most in low-grade ones. Patients with low tissue-blood divergence carried a signature set of shared blood CDR3 motifs.

Using RNA template, CDR3s of TCR alpha and beta were amplified with iRepertoire arm-PCR. One-step reverse transcription and amplification started from approximately 100-400 ng of tissue mRNA or PBMC total RNA. TCRdb ran MiXCR on the multiplex PCR reads and lists one entry per CDR3 protein. Found here are a few hundred thousand distinct CDR3 sequences, roughly two fifths of them singletons; the top ten hold around 11%. On this clonotype: Antigen unknown. One end of the junction is discordant with germline, which a read error may explain.

CDR3 length: 18 residues. The germline gives CDR1 DFQATT, CDR2 SNEGSKA (reference sequence). The source is a human donor with low-grade glioma or glioblastoma, undergoing nonglioma brain surgery, or in good health (not recorded which). The rearrangement joins TRBV20-1 to TRBJ2-1, with TRBD2 as a possible D gene (5 bases). Source material: glioma tissue, nonneoplastic brain tissue, or PBMCs (not recorded which). In DNA, the CDR3 is TGCAGTGCTAGAGATTTAGGCCTAGCCGGTAACTCCTACAATGAGCAGTTATTC. Translated, it gives CSARDLGLAGNSYNEQLF.